What follows are 25 T cell receptor beta chains derived from one specimen sequenced in a study of immune characterization of retroperitoneal liposarcoma. TCRdb itself ran the PCR reads through MiXCR, one entry per CDR3 protein. The sample consists of 9,500 to 13,000 distinct CDR3 sequences, about 30% of them appearing once. The sequenced sample was tumor tissue. These TCRs come from a female donor with retroperitoneal liposarcoma.

The chain recombines TRBV20-1 with TRBJ2-1; 10 nucleotides align to TRBD2. The CDR3 totals 14 residues. Germline CDR1 reads DFQATT; CDR2 reads SNEGSKA (reference sequence). Trimming cost V 4 bases and J 4 bases; bases outside gene matches: 4. CDR3 sequence: CSATWTSGYNEQFF. The CDR3 coding sequence is TGCAGTGCTACCTGGACTAGCGGTTACAATGAGCAGTTCTTC.

The J gene is TRBJ1-1, the V gene TRBV4-2; D remains ambiguous. Germline V gives CDR1 LGHNA, CDR2 YNFKEQ. The germline V and J ends were trimmed by 0 bases and 1 base, with 9 bases remaining between them. CDR3 length: 15 amino acids. The DNA of the CDR3 is TGTGCCAGCAGCCAAGAGGGCGCGAAGAACACTGAAGCTTTCTTT. This codes for CASSQEGAKNTEAFF.

The chain is built from TRBV7-6 and TRBJ2-5, with TRBD1 matching 10 bases. Unmatched junction bases numbered 0, after V lost 1 base and J lost 4 bases. The length of the CDR3 is 14 residues. CDR1 and CDR2 (germline): SGHVS, FNYEAQ. The CDR3 loop reads CASSLGDRGETQYF. In DNA, the CDR3 is TGTGCCAGCAGCTTAGGGGACAGGGGAGAGACCCAGTACTTC.

Many counts were recorded for this clonotype. The genes are TRBV28 and TRBJ2-6; possibly TRBD1 for D (6 bases). The CDR3 sequence is 14 residues long. Germline CDR1 and CDR2: MDHEN and SYDVKM. Trimming left V 5 bases short and J 11 bases short, with 16 bases between. CDR3 nucleotide sequence: TGTGCCAGCAGTGTGGGGGCCGGGTTGTACGTCCTGACTTTC. Its translation: CASSVGAGLYVLTF.

This clonotype occurred many times. The V call is TRBV7-8, the J call TRBJ2-5, with D possibly matching TRBD1 (6 bases). The V and J ends lost 1 base and 11 bases respectively, with 11 bases between them. Germline CDR1 is SGHVS and CDR2 is FQNEAQ. The length of the CDR3 is 12 residues. This CDR3 reads CASSLGDNEQYF. Here the CDR3 DNA reads TGTGCCAGCAGCTTAGGGGACAATGAGCAGTACTTC.

The rearrangement joins TRBV6-1 to TRBJ1-1; 7 bases map to TRBD1. V lost 4 bases, J lost 3 bases, and 5 bases stayed unmatched. CDR3 length: 14 residues. Germline assignment: CDR1 MNHNS and CDR2 SASEGT. The CDR3 DNA reads TGTGCCAGCAGTGGGTTCGGGACAGACACTGAAGCTTTCTTT. It translates to CASSGFGTDTEAFF.

This clonotype is medium-sized (0.01 to 0.1%) by share. The V gene is TRBV7-9, the J gene TRBJ2-5; the match to TRBD2 covers 11 bases. V shed 4 bases and J 4 bases; nucleotides not matched to a gene: 8. The germline gives CDR1 SEHNR, CDR2 FQNEAQ (reference sequence). The CDR3 consists of 16 residues. CDR3 region: CASSSGTSGYGETQYF. CDR3 DNA: TGTGCCAGCAGCTCCGGGACTAGCGGCTACGGAGAGACCCAGTACTTC.

In this sample, this clonotype turned up a few times. V and J are TRBV6-1 and TRBJ1-6; the D is unclear. V shed 0 bases and J shed 10 bases, with 7 bases lying between them. The CDR3 length is 13 residues. In germline, CDR1 is MNHNS, CDR2 SASEGT. CDR3 sequence reads: CASSEALSSPLHF. The CDR3 DNA reads as TGTGCCAGCAGTGAAGCTCTCTCCTCACCCCTCCACTTT.

This clonotype was counted a few times. The chain couples TRBV6-5 to TRBJ1-4; D uncertain. The V end was cut by 2 bases, the J end by 6 bases, with 13 bases between. This CDR3 is 15 amino acids long. CDR1 is MNHEY and CDR2 is SVGAGI in the germline V gene. CDR3 region: CASSYQREADEKLFF. In DNA form, the CDR3 reads TGTGCCAGCAGTTACCAGCGGGAGGCAGATGAAAAACTGTTTTTT.

The J gene is TRBJ2-7, the V gene TRBV4-1, with D perhaps TRBD2 (5 bases). The J call may be faulty, since TRBJ2-1 better matches the DNA end. CDR3 length: 16 amino acids. Germline V gene data show CDR1 as MGHRA and CDR2 as YSYEKL. The CDR3 is CASSQGVGESSYEQFF. The CDR3 nucleotides are TGCGCCAGCAGCCAAGGGGTGGGAGAGAGCTCCTACGAGCAGTTCTTC.

In regard to this clonotype: One end of the junction does not line up with germline, which may come from a read error. The V and J genes are TRBV6-1 and TRBJ2-5, with D possibly matching TRBD2 (6 bases). This CDR3 spans 15 amino acids. Per the germline V gene, CDR1 is MNHNS and CDR2 is SASEGT. The DNA for the CDR3 is TGTGCCAGCAGTGAAGGTGGAGGAGGGCCAGAGACACAGTACTTC. Its protein product is CASSEGGGGPETQYF.

This clonotype was observed a handful of times. The chain links TRBV6-1 to TRBJ2-5; D is unresolved. Germline V lookup: CDR1 MNHNS, CDR2 SASEGT. V gave up 6 bases and J gave up 11 bases, with 25 bases separating them. This CDR3 is built from 15 residues. The CDR3 nucleotides read TGTGCCAGCAGCCCTCGAAGGACGGAAAACAATGAGCAGTACTTC. Its protein is CASSPRRTENNEQYF.

The chain joins TRBV6-1 to TRBJ2-1, with 9 bases matching TRBD2. The junction had 8 bases not matched to a gene; V was cut back by 2 bases and J by 0 bases. Germline V gene lookup returns CDR1 MNHNS and CDR2 SASEGT. This CDR3 has 18 amino acids. CDR3 bases: TGTGCCAGCAGTGAACAACCTCCAGCGGGGGGCTCCTACAATGAGCAGTTCTTC. This codes for CASSEQPPAGGSYNEQFF.

This clonotype is labeled as medium-sized. This chain uses TRBV6-1 with TRBJ2-1; D remains ambiguous. Between the trimmed V and J ends, which lost 3 bases and 10 bases, there was a span of 16 bases. The CDR3 spans 14 residues. Germline CDR1 MNHNS, CDR2 SASEGT. The CDR3 region is CASSDQPIGYEQFF. CDR3 in DNA: TGTGCCAGCAGTGACCAGCCGATTGGTTACGAGCAGTTCTTC.

This clonotype appeared many times. This chain links TRBV6-1 with TRBJ2-2; D ambiguous. Per germline, CDR1 MNHNS and CDR2 SASEGT. V gave up 7 bases and J gave up 4 bases, with 7 bases separating them. This CDR3 contains 12 residues. The CDR3 loop is CASMGFTGELFF. CDR3 bases: TGTGCCAGCATGGGTTTCACCGGGGAGCTGTTTTTT.

Many counts were recorded for this clonotype. The V call is TRBV7-2, the J call TRBJ2-1; D uncertain. The J call may be incorrect, as the DNA end agrees better with TRBJ2-7. CDR3 length: 14 amino acids. Germline CDR1 and CDR2: SGHTA and FQGNSA. The CDR3 region is CASSRDQAYYEQYF. CDR3 bases: TGTGCCAGCAGCCGTGATCAGGCGTACTACGAGCAGTACTTC.

The J gene is TRBJ1-4, the V gene TRBV7-8; a weak D match, TRBD1 (5 bases). The CDR3 extends over 16 amino acids. Trimming left V 5 bases short and J 7 bases short, with 20 bases between. Germline CDR1 and CDR2: SGHVS and FQNEAQ. CDR3 coding DNA: TGTGCCAGCAGCCCGTACGTCCAGGGCTCGGGTGAAAAACTGTTTTTT. As protein: CASSPYVQGSGEKLFF.

This clonotype was recorded many times. The genes are TRBV10-3 and TRBJ2-1; a weak D match, TRBD1 (5 bases). The DNA end lines up better with TRBJ2-7; the J call may be wrong. This CDR3 spans 13 amino acids. In germline, CDR1 is ENHRY, CDR2 SYGVKD. CDR3 nucleotide sequence: TGTGCCATCCGAGCGTCCACGGACAATGAGCAGTACTTC. This translates into CAIRASTDNEQYF.

Judged by abundance, this clonotype is medium-sized. V usage is TRBV6-1 and J usage is TRBJ2-3, with 8 positions matching TRBD2. The CDR3 is 15 amino acids. From germline, CDR1 is MNHNS and CDR2 SASEGT. Trimming cost V 7 bases and J 3 bases; bases outside gene matches: 9. The chain's CDR3 is CASTKTSAITDTQYF. DNA for the CDR3: TGTGCCAGCACCAAGACTAGCGCGATTACAGATACGCAGTATTTT.

This clonotype occurred a few times. The DNA of the CDR3 is TGTGCCAGCAGTTACTCGATTGGAGGGGCTCAGGCCTACGAGCAGTACTTC. Translating it yields CASSYSIGGAQAYEQYF. The genes are TRBV6-6 and TRBJ2-7; a possible D gene is TRBD2 (6 bases). Trimming stripped 0 bases from V and 2 bases from J, with 17 bases between. There are 17 residues in the CDR3. Per germline, CDR1 MNHNY and CDR2 SVGAGI (reference sequence).

The V gene is TRBV18, the J gene TRBJ2-5; D is unresolved. The J call is in doubt because the DNA end fits TRBJ2-7 better. CDR1 is KGHSH and CDR2 is LQKENI in the germline V gene. The CDR3 consists of 13 residues. In DNA form, the CDR3 reads TGTGCCAGCTCAACTTCCCAGTTTTACGAGCAGTACTTC. Translation: CASSTSQFYEQYF.

This clonotype has at least ten counts. The rearrangement uses TRBV6-6 and TRBJ2-1; D is unclear. The CDR3 has 15 amino acids. CDR1 is MNHNY and CDR2 is SVGAGI in the germline V gene (reference sequence). Trimming pared 0 bases from V and 10 bases from J, leaving 16 bases between. This CDR3 reads CASSYSPARDYEQFF. In DNA, the CDR3 is TGTGCCAGCAGTTACTCGCCAGCCCGAGATTACGAGCAGTTCTTC.

This clonotype ranks as medium-sized. This sequence joins TRBV12-3 or TRBV12-4 and TRBJ2-1, with D maybe TRBD1 (5 bases). V shed 5 bases and J shed 5 bases, with 16 bases lying between them. CDR3 length: 15 residues. CDR3 loop: CASSLGVSHDNEQFF. The CDR3, as DNA: TGTGCCAGCAGTCTAGGGGTCAGCCACGACAATGAGCAGTTCTTC.

The sample holds a few counts of this clonotype. CDR3 DNA: TGTGCCAGCAGTTTCGACCATGATACTAACTATGGCTACACCTTC. Protein sequence: CASSFDHDTNYGYTF. The rearrangement links TRBV27 to TRBJ1-2; unclear D gene. The CDR3 totals 15 residues. V lost 3 bases to trimming and J lost 0 bases, with 11 bases between them. The germline V gene has CDR1 MNHEY and CDR2 SMNVEV (reference sequence).

This clonotype is labeled as medium-sized. The gene calls are TRBV6-7 and TRBJ2-5; perhaps TRBD1 as D (6 bases). Being an ORF, TRBV6-7 has a function that is uncertain. This CDR3 contains 15 residues. Deletions cut 2 bases from V and 7 bases from J, with 17 bases between. The CDR3 sequence: CASSYKRTDKRTQYF. The DNA for the CDR3 is TGTGCCAGCAGTTACAAACGGACAGACAAGAGGACCCAGTACTTC.